A single sample is the source of the 5 T cell receptor beta chains below, sequenced in a study of STAT5B mutations in CD4+ large granular lymphocyte leukemia. Only in-frame clones appear in the TCRdb table, and some are missing; sequencing was by immunoSEQ multiplex PCR. This sample has more than 30,000 clones, with around nine tenths found just once. The specimen was CD4+ T cells from blood buffy coats. Receptors originate from a human donor in good health.

This sequence joins TRBV28 and TRBJ2-3, with 12 bases fitting TRBD2. This CDR3 region has 14 residues. V lost 5 bases, J lost 6 bases, and 3 bases stayed unmatched. CDR1 is MDHEN and CDR2 is SYDVKM in the germline V gene. CDR3 nucleotide sequence: TGTGCCAGCAGTCTGACTAGCGGGAGCGATACGCAGTATTTT. This translates into CASSLTSGSDTQYF. Using reference TRBV28 and TRBJ2-3 for the parts outside the CDR3, the full variable domain is DVKVTQSSRYLVKRTGEKVFLECVQDMDHENMFWYRQDPGLGLRLIYFSYDVKMKEKGDIPEGYSVSREKKERFSLILESASTNQTSMYLCASSLTSGSDTQYFGPGTRLTVL.

J is TRBJ1-5 and V is TRBV10-1; the D gene is possibly TRBD1 (6 bases). V shed 6 bases and J shed 0 bases, with 15 bases lying between them. This CDR3 spans 16 amino acids. Germline-derived CDR1 and CDR2 are WNHNN and SYGVQD (reference sequence). The CDR3 DNA reads TGCGCCAGCAGGGATACAGGGAGATATAGCAATCAGCCCCAGCATTTT. Residues: CASRDTGRYSNQPQHF.

This chain joins TRBV4-1 and TRBJ2-1, with 8 positions matching TRBD1. Germline trimming cut 3 bases from V and 2 bases from J; bases unmatched to any gene: 3. CDR3 length equals 15 residues. CDR1 is MGHRA, CDR2 YSYEKL, per germline. CDR3 region: CASSHPGGAYNEQFF. CDR3 coding DNA: TGCGCCAGCAGCCACCCAGGGGGCGCCTACAATGAGCAGTTCTTC.

This chain joins TRBV5-1 and TRBJ2-2, with D hard to call. V was trimmed by 2 bases and J by 4 bases, leaving 12 bases between them. Germline V lookup: CDR1 SGHRS, CDR2 YFSETQ. This CDR3 comprises 15 residues. The chain's CDR3 is CASSLVESGTGELFF. CDR3 nucleotide sequence: TGCGCCAGCAGCTTAGTGGAGTCAGGCACCGGGGAGCTGTTTTTT.

As DNA, the CDR3 is TGTGCCAGCAGTGAAGCGGGCGGGTCCTATGGCTACACCTTC. Protein product: CASSEAGGSYGYTF. The chain couples TRBV6-1 to TRBJ1-2; D remains ambiguous. The CDR3 totals 14 residues. CDR1 MNHNS and CDR2 SASEGT come from the germline V gene. V dropped 0 bases and J dropped 4 bases, with 9 bases sitting between them.